This is a list of T cell receptor beta chains from one sample in a study of cytomegalovirus exposure and HLA in healthy donors. Assay: immunoSEQ multiplex PCR; the TCRdb copy retains only in-frame clones and omits some. The repertoire holds some 180,000 clones, with approximately 80% as singletons. The specimen was PBMCs. The receptor source for this set is a woman in her twenties or thirties in good health and CMV-seropositive. Each CDR3 is given with its conserved first and last residue. The D gene is left open where the match is weak. The size entry is marked missing in some rows and otherwise reads once, few, many or a size class.

J: TRBJ2-5
D: TRBD1
size: .
V: TRBV7-9
CDR3: CASSRDRERETQYF
DNA: TGTGCCAGCAGCCGGGACAGGGAGAGAGAGACCCAGTACTTC

J: TRBJ2-4
D: TRBD2
size: once
V: TRBV28
CDR3: CASSPWTSGGLAKNIQYF
DNA: TGTGCCAGCAGTCCTTGGACTAGCGGGGGGCTAGCCAAAAACATTCAGTACTTC

J: TRBJ1-4
D: .
size: once
V: TRBV4-1
CDR3: CASSLDRYNEKLFF
DNA: TGCGCCAGCAGCCTCGACAGATATAATGAAAAACTGTTTTTT

J: TRBJ1-5
D: .
size: once
V: TRBV20-1
CDR3: CSAARGQPQHF
DNA: TGCAGTGCCGCGAGGGGGCAGCCCCAGCATTTT

J: TRBJ1-2
D: .
size: few
V: TRBV5-4
CDR3: CASSRANGDGYTF
DNA: TGTGCCAGCAGCCGCGCCAACGGGGATGGCTACACCTTC

J: TRBJ1-4
D: .
size: .
V: TRBV5-1
CDR3: CASSFSGERDEKLFF
DNA: TGCGCCAGCAGCTTTTCAGGGGAGAGGGATGAAAAACTGTTTTTT

J: TRBJ2-1
D: .
size: once
V: TRBV7-8
CDR3: CASSRRGTHNEQFF
DNA: TGTGCCAGCAGCCGTAGGGGCACGCACAATGAGCAGTTCTTC

J: TRBJ2-4
D: .
size: few
V: TRBV10-1
CDR3: CASSLRGGENIQYF
DNA: TGCGCCAGCAGTCTCCGAGGTGGGGAGAACATTCAGTACTTC

J: TRBJ1-2
D: .
size: .
V: TRBV5-4
CDR3: CASSLQGAYGYTF
DNA: TGTGCCAGCAGCTTACAGGGAGCCTATGGCTACACCTTC

J: TRBJ2-7
D: .
size: .
V: TRBV6-5
CDR3: CASSPGGYEQYF
DNA: TGTGCCAGCAGTCCCGGAGGCTACGAGCAGTACTTC

J: TRBJ2-3
D: .
size: .
V: TRBV16
CDR3: CASSLGYPSTDTQYF
DNA: TGTGCCAGCAGCCTCGGTTACCCTAGCACAGATACGCAGTATTTT

J: TRBJ2-7
D: .
size: .
V: TRBV7-8
CDR3: CASSLSGVYEQYF
DNA: TGTGCCAGCAGCTTATCAGGGGTCTACGAGCAGTACTTC

J: TRBJ1-6
D: .
size: .
V: TRBV28
CDR3: CASIQTASYNSPLHF
DNA: TGTGCCAGCATTCAGACAGCCTCCTATAATTCACCCCTCCACTTT

J: TRBJ2-3
D: .
size: .
V: TRBV7-9
CDR3: CASSLAGAYTDTQYF
DNA: TGTGCCAGCAGCTTAGCGGGGGCTTACACAGATACGCAGTATTTT

J: TRBJ1-5
D: .
size: once
V: TRBV7-9
CDR3: CASSFNNQPQHF
DNA: TGTGCCAGCAGCTTTAATAATCAGCCCCAGCATTTT

J: TRBJ1-6
D: .
size: .
V: TRBV27
CDR3: CASSTGLVSPLHF
DNA: TGTGCCAGCAGTACAGGGCTTGTTTCACCCCTCCACTTT

J: TRBJ2-5
D: TRBD2
size: few
V: TRBV9
CDR3: CASSVDASGRETQYF
DNA: TGTGCCAGCAGCGTAGATGCTAGCGGGAGAGAGACCCAGTACTTC

J: TRBJ2-2
D: TRBD2
size: .
V: TRBV11-2
CDR3: CASAGLAGGSTGELFF
DNA: TGTGCCAGTGCGGGACTAGCGGGAGGTAGTACCGGGGAGCTGTTTTTT

J: TRBJ2-7
D: .
size: .
V: TRBV6-1
CDR3: CASSGQGYEQYF
DNA: TGTGCCAGCAGTGGGCAGGGCTACGAGCAGTACTTC

J: TRBJ1-1
D: .
size: .
V: TRBV6-5
CDR3: CASSSSTTMNTEAFF
DNA: TGTGCCAGCAGTTCATCGACAACCATGAACACTGAGGCTTTCTTT

J: TRBJ2-1
D: TRBD2
size: .
V: TRBV5-6
CDR3: CASSLALAGGFGEQFF
DNA: TGTGCCAGCAGCTTGGCGCTAGCGGGAGGGTTTGGCGAGCAGTTCTTC

J: TRBJ2-1
D: TRBD1
size: once
V: TRBV6-4
CDR3: CATKPGQGYNEQFF
DNA: TGTGCCACCAAACCGGGACAGGGGTACAATGAGCAGTTCTTC